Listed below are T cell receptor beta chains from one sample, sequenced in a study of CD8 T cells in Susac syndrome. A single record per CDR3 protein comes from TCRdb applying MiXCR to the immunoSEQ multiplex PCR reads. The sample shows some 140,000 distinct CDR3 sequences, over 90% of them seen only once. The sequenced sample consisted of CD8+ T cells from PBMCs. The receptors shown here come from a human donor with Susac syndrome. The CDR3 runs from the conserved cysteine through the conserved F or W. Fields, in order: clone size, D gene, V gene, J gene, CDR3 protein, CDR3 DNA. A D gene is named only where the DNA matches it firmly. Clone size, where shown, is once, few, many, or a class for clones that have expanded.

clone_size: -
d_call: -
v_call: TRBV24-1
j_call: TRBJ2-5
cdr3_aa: CATSDLTEETQYF
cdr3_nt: TGTGCCACCAGTGATTTGACTGAAGAGACCCAGTACTTC

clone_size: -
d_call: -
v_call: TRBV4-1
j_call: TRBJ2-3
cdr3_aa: CASSPRPEGSTDTQYF
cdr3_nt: TGCGCCAGCAGCCCGAGGCCGGAGGGTAGCACAGATACGCAGTATTTT

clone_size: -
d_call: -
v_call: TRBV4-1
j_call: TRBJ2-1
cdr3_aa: CASSQGVQADNEQFF
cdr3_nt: TGCGCCAGCAGCCAAGGTGTCCAGGCCGACAATGAGCAGTTCTTC

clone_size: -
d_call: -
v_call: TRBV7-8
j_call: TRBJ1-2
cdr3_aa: CASSLSAKQGYTF
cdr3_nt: TGTGCCAGCAGCCTGAGCGCAAAACAGGGCTACACCTTC

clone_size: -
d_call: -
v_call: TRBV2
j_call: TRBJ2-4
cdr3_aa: CASIVSLAKNIQYF
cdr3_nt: TGTGCCAGCATAGTCTCTTTAGCCAAAAACATTCAGTACTTC

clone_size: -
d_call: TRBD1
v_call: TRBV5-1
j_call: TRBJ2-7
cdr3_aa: CASSLGSTGRNEQYF
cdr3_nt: TGCGCCAGCAGCTTAGGCTCGACAGGGCGGAACGAGCAGTACTTC

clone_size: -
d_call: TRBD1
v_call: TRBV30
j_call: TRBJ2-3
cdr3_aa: CAWDRGFSPDTQYF
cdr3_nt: TGTGCCTGGGACAGGGGCTTCTCGCCAGATACGCAGTATTTT

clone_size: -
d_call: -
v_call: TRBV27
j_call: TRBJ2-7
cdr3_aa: CASSLLIGAGEQYF
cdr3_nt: TGTGCCAGCAGTTTGTTAATCGGGGCGGGTGAGCAGTACTTC

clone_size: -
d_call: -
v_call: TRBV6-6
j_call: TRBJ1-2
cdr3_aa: CATSGFGYGYTF
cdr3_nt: TGTGCCACCTCAGGGTTCGGCTATGGCTACACCTTC

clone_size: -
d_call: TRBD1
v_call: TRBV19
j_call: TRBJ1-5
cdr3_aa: CASSPRGDSNQPQHF
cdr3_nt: TGTGCCAGTAGCCCCAGGGGGGATAGCAATCAGCCCCAGCATTTT

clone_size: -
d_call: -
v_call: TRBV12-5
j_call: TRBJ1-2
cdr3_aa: CASGLAGTDIYGYTF
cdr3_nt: TGTGCTAGTGGTTTGGCCGGGACCGACATCTATGGCTACACCTTC

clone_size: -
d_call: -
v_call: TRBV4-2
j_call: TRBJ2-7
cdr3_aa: CASSQGANF
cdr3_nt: TGTGCCAGCAGCCAAGGAGCGAACTTC

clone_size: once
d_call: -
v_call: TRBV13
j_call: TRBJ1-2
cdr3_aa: CASTSRGLYGYTF
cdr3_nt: TGTGCCAGCACATCCCGGGGGCTCTATGGCTACACCTTC

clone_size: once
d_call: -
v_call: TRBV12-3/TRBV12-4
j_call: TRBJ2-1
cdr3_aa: CASSFLAGSSYNEQFF
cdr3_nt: TGTGCCAGCAGTTTCCTCGCGGGAAGCTCCTACAATGAGCAGTTCTTC

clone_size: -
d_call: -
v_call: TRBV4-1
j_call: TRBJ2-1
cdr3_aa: CASSQERGSSYNEQFF
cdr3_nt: TGCGCCAGCAGCCAAGAAAGGGGAAGCTCCTACAATGAGCAGTTCTTC

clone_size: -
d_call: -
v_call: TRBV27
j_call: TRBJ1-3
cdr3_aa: CASSPGVWGNTIYF
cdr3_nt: TGTGCCAGCAGTCCGGGAGTTTGGGGAAACACCATATATTTT

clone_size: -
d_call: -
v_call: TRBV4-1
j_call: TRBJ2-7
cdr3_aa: CASSQVAREEYEQYF
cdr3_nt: TGCGCCAGCAGCCAAGTTGCCAGGGAGGAGTACGAGCAGTACTTC

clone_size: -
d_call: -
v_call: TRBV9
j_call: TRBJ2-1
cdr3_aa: CASRSGDAEQFF
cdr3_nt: TGTGCCAGCCGGTCGGGAGATGCTGAGCAGTTCTTC

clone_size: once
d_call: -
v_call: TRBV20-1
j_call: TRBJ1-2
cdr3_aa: CSARAGGGVSDYGYTF
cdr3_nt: TGCAGTGCTAGAGCCGGAGGGGGGGTATCCGACTATGGCTACACCTTC

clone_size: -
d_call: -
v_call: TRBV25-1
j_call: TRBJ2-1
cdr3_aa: CASSGDLNEQFF
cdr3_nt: TGTGCCAGCAGTGGGGACCTAAATGAGCAGTTCTTC

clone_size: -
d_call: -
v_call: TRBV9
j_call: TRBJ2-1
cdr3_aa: CASSFQGGEQFF
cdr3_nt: TGTGCCAGCAGCTTTCAGGGAGGCGAGCAGTTCTTC

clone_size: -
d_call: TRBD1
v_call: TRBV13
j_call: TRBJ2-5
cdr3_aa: CASSFGQGDMETQYF
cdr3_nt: TGTGCCAGCAGCTTTGGGCAGGGGGATATGGAGACCCAGTACTTC

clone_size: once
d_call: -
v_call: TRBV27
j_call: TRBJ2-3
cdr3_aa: CASSLSRGKSADTQYF
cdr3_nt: TGTGCCAGCAGTTTATCGAGGGGAAAGAGTGCGGATACGCAGTATTTT

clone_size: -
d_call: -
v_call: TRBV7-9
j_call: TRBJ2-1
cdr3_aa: CASGGLEGFF
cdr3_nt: TGTGCCAGCGGCGGTCTGGAGGGGTTCTTC

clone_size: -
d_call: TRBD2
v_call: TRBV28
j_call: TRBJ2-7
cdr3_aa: CASSSGRGGRYEQYF
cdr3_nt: TGTGCCAGCAGTTCGGGACGGGGCGGGAGGTACGAGCAGTACTTC

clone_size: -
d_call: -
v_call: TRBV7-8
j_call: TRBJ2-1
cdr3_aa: CASSWRASYNEQFF
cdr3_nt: TGTGCCAGCAGCTGGCGGGCTTCCTACAATGAGCAGTTCTTC

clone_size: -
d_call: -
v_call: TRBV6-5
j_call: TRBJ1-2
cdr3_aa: CASRGHAGANYGYTF
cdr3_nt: TGTGCCAGCAGGGGCCACGCGGGGGCCAACTATGGCTACACCTTC

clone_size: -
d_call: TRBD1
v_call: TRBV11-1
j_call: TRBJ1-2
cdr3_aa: CASSSRQGVFSGYTF
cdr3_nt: TGTGCCAGCAGCTCCCGACAGGGGGTTTTCAGTGGCTACACCTTC

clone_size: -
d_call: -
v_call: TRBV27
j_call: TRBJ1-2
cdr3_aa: CASSADGYGYTF
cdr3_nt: TGTGCCAGCAGCGCTGACGGTTATGGCTACACCTTC

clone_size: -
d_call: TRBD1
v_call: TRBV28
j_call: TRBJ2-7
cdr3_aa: CASSPSTGTSSYEQYF
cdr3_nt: TGTGCCAGCAGTCCGTCGACAGGGACCAGCTCCTACGAGCAGTACTTC

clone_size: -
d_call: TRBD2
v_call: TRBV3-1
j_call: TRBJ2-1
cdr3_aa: CASSQEGVGRSNEQFF
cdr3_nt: TGTGCCAGCAGCCAAGAGGGCGTCGGGAGGTCGAATGAGCAGTTCTTC

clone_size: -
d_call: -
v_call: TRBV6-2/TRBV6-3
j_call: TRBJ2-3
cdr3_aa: CASNEVRYTDTQYF
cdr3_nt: TGTGCCAGCAACGAAGTCAGGTACACAGATACGCAGTATTTT

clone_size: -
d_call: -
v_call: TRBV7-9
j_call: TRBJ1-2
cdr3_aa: CASSPNGAGYGYTF
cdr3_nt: TGTGCCAGCAGCCCCAACGGGGCAGGCTATGGCTACACCTTC

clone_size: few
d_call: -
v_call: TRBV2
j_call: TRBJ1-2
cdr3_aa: CASGGDGYTF
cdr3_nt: TGTGCCAGCGGGGGCGATGGCTACACCTTC

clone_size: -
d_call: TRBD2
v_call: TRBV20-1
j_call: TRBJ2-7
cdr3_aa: CSAAGTSSYEQYF
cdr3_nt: TGCAGTGCCGCCGGGACTAGCAGTTACGAGCAGTACTTC

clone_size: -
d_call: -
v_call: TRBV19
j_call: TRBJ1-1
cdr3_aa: CASSIGRATEAFF
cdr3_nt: TGTGCCAGTAGTATAGGCCGGGCCACTGAAGCTTTCTTT

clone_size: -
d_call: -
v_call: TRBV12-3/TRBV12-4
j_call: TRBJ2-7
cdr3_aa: CASSSQISFNHEQYF
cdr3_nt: TGTGCCAGCAGTTCCCAGATTAGCTTTAACCACGAGCAGTACTTC

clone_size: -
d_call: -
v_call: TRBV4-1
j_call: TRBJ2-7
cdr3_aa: CASSRITTPTYEQYF
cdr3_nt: TGCGCCAGCAGCAGGATAACTACCCCCACGTACGAGCAGTACTTC

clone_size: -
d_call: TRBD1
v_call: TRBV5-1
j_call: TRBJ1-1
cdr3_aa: CASSSPRPGQGHTEAFF
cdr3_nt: TGCGCCAGCAGCTCCCCGAGGCCAGGACAGGGCCACACTGAAGCTTTCTTT

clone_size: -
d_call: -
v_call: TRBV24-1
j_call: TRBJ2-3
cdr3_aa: CATSDLGLSGTQYF
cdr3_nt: TGTGCCACCAGTGATCTCGGACTTAGCGGTACGCAGTATTTT

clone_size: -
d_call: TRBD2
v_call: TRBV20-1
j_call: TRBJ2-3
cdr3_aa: CSAPAGGPTDTQYF
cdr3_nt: TGCAGTGCTCCAGCGGGAGGGCCCACAGATACGCAGTATTTT

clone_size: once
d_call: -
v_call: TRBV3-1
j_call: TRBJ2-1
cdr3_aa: CASSQEAGQFSTEFF
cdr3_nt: TGTGCCAGCAGCCAAGAAGCGGGACAGTTTTCTACGGAGTTCTTC

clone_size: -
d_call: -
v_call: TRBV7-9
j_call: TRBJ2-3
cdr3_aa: CASSFTVQTTDTQYF
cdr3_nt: TGTGCCAGCAGCTTTACCGTACAGACCACAGATACGCAGTATTTT

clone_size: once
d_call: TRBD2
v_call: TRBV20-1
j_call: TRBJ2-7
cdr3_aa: CSASKVAGGPPEQYF
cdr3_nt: TGCAGTGCTAGTAAGGTAGCGGGAGGTCCGCCCGAGCAGTACTTC

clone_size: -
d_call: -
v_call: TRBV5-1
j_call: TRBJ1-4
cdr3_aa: CASSLEDTEKLFF
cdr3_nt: TGCGCCAGCAGCTTGGAGGACACCGAAAAACTGTTTTTT

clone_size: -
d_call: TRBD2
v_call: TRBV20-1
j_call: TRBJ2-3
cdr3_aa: CSALGLAESTDTQYF
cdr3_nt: TGCAGTGCCCTGGGACTAGCGGAAAGCACAGATACGCAGTATTTT

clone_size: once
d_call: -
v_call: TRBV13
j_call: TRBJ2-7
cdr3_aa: CASSLGGSGEQYF
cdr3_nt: TGTGCCAGCAGCTTAGGGGGTTCGGGCGAGCAGTACTTC

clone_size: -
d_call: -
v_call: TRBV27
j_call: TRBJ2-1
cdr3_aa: CASSLAAYYEQFF
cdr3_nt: TGTGCCAGCAGTTTGGCCGCCTATTATGAGCAGTTCTTC

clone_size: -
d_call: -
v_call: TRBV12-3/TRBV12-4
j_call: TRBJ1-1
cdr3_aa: CASTKPLITEAFF
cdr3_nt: TGTGCCAGCACTAAGCCTCTTATCACTGAAGCTTTCTTT

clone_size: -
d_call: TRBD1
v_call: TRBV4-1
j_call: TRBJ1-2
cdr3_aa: CASRGGQDNYGYTF
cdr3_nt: TGCGCCAGCAGGGGCGGACAGGACAACTATGGCTACACCTTC

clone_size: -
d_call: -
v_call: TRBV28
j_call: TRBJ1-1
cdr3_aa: CASSFRQDLNTEAFF
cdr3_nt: TGTGCCAGCAGTTTCCGTCAGGACCTGAACACTGAAGCTTTCTTT

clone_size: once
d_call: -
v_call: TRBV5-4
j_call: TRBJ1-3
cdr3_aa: CASSPGLGPGNTIYF
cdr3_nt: TGTGCCAGCAGCCCCGGACTCGGACCTGGAAACACCATATATTTT

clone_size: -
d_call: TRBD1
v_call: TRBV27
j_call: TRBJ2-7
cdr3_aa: CASSPLGTAPYEQYF
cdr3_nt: TGTGCCAGCAGTCCCCTCGGGACAGCCCCCTACGAGCAGTACTTC

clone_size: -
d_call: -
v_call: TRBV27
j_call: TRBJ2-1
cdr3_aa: CASSLPHDEQFF
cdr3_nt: TGTGCCAGCAGTTTACCCCACGATGAGCAGTTCTTC